This T cell receptor (beta chain) stems from a study of blood T cell repertoires in COVID-19. Study information: From the United States, Italy and Spain came samples of acute and convalescent COVID-19. PBMCs, B-cell-depleted T cells, or T cells provided the cDNA or gDNA that made up the material.

The V gene end was trimmed by 5 bases and the J gene end by 5 bases; junction bases not matched to a gene: 8. Per the germline V gene, CDR1 is GTSNPN and CDR2 is SVGIG (reference sequence). The CDR3 consists of 14 residues. Original analysis: The authors estimated nucleated cell counts from reference gene primer amplification. Repertoires were generated with immunoSEQ multiplex PCR, while TCRdb's copy carries only in-frame clones and drops some. Clone size and V and J calls were adopted from that table, with D and trimming inferred from the DNA. The sample has approximately 200,000 clones, roughly 80% seen once; the top ten hold more than 9%.

The rearrangement links TRBV30 to TRBJ1-4; 7 bases are a match to TRBD1. The sequence came from a woman older than 75 with acute or convalescent COVID-19. The sequencing sample was made of peripheral blood. CDR3 loop: CAWADRSANEKLFF. DNA of the CDR3: TGTGCCTGGGCGGACAGGTCCGCGAATGAAAAACTGTTTTTT.